This T cell receptor (beta chain) was captured in a study of T cells in Graves' hyperthyroidism and ophthalmopathy (dated by TCRdb to the late 2010s). Study-level background: Peripheral blood was collected at initial diagnosis, before any treatment. To identify distinguishing TCR V-J signatures, a discovery cohort of around 100 patients was used, comprising under 45 with Graves' ophthalmopathy and about 59 with stable Graves' hyperthyroidism. An independent validation cohort of fewer than 20 hyperthyroidism patients and about 16 patients who later progressed to ophthalmopathy tested prospective prediction of ophthalmopathy. The 100 discovery patients were randomly divided into training and test sets at a 7:3 ratio. Thyroid tissue and blood T-cell repertoires from six Graves' hyperthyroidism patients were also compared in the study. After sampling, hyperthyroidism patients received methimazole starting at 30 mg daily, and ophthalmopathy patients received high-dose intravenous methylprednisolone. The paper reports TCR Vbeta CDR3 sequencing of approximately 140 peripheral blood samples: 40 to 45 ophthalmopathy, fewer than 80 hyperthyroidism and 17 progressor patients.

The table lists this clonotype with a few counts. Its specific antigen is unknown. No base quality values were provided; no much bigger clone lies one nucleotide off. Measured from the cysteine to the phenylalanine, the CDR3 is 13 residues long. Solely the CDR3 DNA is kept, with 39 bases framed from the first base. V is cut by 5 bases and J by 3 bases, and the space between the germline ends is 9 bases. Points the paper makes about the study in general: Sample size was not statistically predetermined, and investigators were not blinded to group allocation. In validation, the model predicted progression to ophthalmopathy with over 65% sensitivity and approximately 74% specificity, a median of about 6 months before onset. Blood samples also contained most of the expanded thyroid clonotypes (frequency above 0.001), which suggests that blood repertoires may reflect thyroid immune responses. In cross-validation, a model built on a 13 V-J signature told ophthalmopathy apart from stable hyperthyroidism with about 90% sensitivity and about 81% specificity, and in testing the same model reached 80%/75%.

Ophthalmopathy patients had moderately to severely active disease, with a Clinical Activity Score of 3 or more, a NOSPECS grade of 4 or more, and a disease duration of less than 3 months. Any patient with an uncontrolled infection, another autoimmune disease, pregnancy or lactation was excluded. Diagnoses were established on the basis of clinical symptoms, serum thyroxine and TRAb, thyroid ultrasound, and orbital computed tomography. PBMCs were isolated from around 10 ml of fresh peripheral blood by Ficoll-Paque density gradient centrifugation. Total RNA was extracted using Trizol reagent, and RNA quality was assessed on an Agilent 2100 Bioanalyzer. Amplification of TCR beta CDR3 regions was carried out from RNA transcripts. The TCR CDR3 was subjected to a first round of RT-PCR using the HTBI primer set and the Qiagen OneStep RT-PCR kit. Libraries were constructed in a second round of multiplex PCR, after which size selection and purification were performed. Sequencing of the libraries was done on an Illumina HiSeq2000 using paired-end 100 bp reads. The study's processing was this. SOAPnuke was used to process the raw data, with reads discarded if the reads contained adapters or uncalled bases, had a mean Phred below 15, or lacked an exact constant-primer or identifier match. High-quality paired reads were merged using COPE v1.2.5, and each unique nucleotide sequence was defined as a clonotype. MiTCR v1.1 was used to align clonotypes to the IMGT TRBV, TRBD and TRBJ reference segments. Analysis was restricted to V-J combinations with a frequency above 0.0001, which covered roughly 99% of repertoires. A TCS score was defined as the ratio between F50 (clonal expansion) and ExV (chaos), using BLOSUM62-based TCRdist between CDR3 peptides within each V-J. Welch's t-statistics and random forest reduced roughly 500 V-J features to 13, which were used in a naive Bayes classifier (R e1071). The public sequencing data were trimmed at Q25 with fastp and processed into clonotypes with MiXCR by TCRdb, which kept only in-frame beta chains. CDR3 protein duplicates are merged, each entry listing the most common genes and DNA. In this record, the V and J calls reflect TCRdb's handling and not the investigators' own analysis. For this sample the table gives about 380,000 distinct CDR3 sequences, of which approximately 18% were detected only once. Clones ranked in the top ten supply 40% of the sample.

The chain is assembled from TRBV12-3 or TRBV12-4 and TRBJ2-3; no D gene can be assigned with confidence. This TCR was sampled from a man aged 18-30 years with Graves' ophthalmopathy. The sample comprised blood. The nucleotide sequence is given as TGTGCCAGCAGTCGCTTGGGGACAGATACGCAGTATTTT. This sequence encodes CASSRLGTDTQYF.